This TCR beta chain was profiled in a study of cytomegalovirus exposure and HLA in healthy donors. General study points: In the roughly 130 validation repertoires, a later analysis found that first-cohort TCR clusters tended to co-occur. The majority of TCR sequences were rare, yet some public TCRs appeared in many donors.

The CDR3 spans 14 residues. The germline V gene has CDR1 SGHDN and CDR2 FVKESK. The ends were cut back, 4 bases at V and 2 bases at J, with 11 bases in the middle. Sequenced by immunoSEQ multiplex PCR; TCRdb stores in-frame clones only, minus some. This sample carries 190,000 or so clones, around 84% of them seen once, and the ten largest clones take roughly 13%. Concerning this clone itself: The antigen remains unidentified.

V is TRBV14 and J is TRBJ1-2; possible D gene TRBD1, 5 bases. The source of this sequence is a woman aged 25 to 39 in good health and CMV-seropositive. Specimen: PBMCs. In DNA form, the CDR3 reads TGTGCCAGCAGCCTCCAGACAGCGAACTATGGCTACACCTTC. Translating it yields CASSLQTANYGYTF.